The next 24 T cell receptor beta chains were all read from a single sample in a study of Ad26.COV2.S vaccination and SARS-CoV-2 variants. Method: immunoSEQ multiplex PCR; TCRdb's copy keeps in-frame clones and lacks some. The table shows about 350,000 clones, with around 90% occurring only once. Sequences were derived from peripheral blood, sampled after recovery from COVID-19. Every receptor here comes from a human donor who had recovered from COVID-19.

The chain uses TRBV11-2 and TRBJ1-6, with 8 bases identical to TRBD1. The CDR3 extends over 15 amino acids. V was clipped by 5 bases and J by 9 bases; unmatched bases: 9. Per the germline V gene, CDR1 is SGHAT and CDR2 is FQNNGV. CDR3 bases: TGTGCCAGCAGCGGACAGGGACAGGAGGCTTCACCCCTCCACTTT. Translated: CASSGQGQEASPLHF. Filled out from reference TRBV11-2 and TRBJ1-6, the complete variable domain reads EAGVAQSPRYKIIEKRQSVAFWCNPISGHATLYWYQQILGQGPKLLIQFQNNGVVDDSQLPKDRFSAERLKGVDSTLKIQPAKLEDSAVYLCASSGQGQEASPLHFGNGTRLTVT.

This sequence joins TRBV4-2 and TRBJ1-2; 9 bases match TRBD1. CDR1 is LGHNA, CDR2 YNFKEQ, per germline. V was pared by 1 base and J by 6 bases, with 12 bases of the junction left unmatched. The CDR3 consists of 17 residues. CDR3 residues: CASSQGDSTGGSHGYTF. The CDR3 DNA follows: TGTGCCAGCAGCCAAGGAGACTCTACAGGGGGCTCGCATGGCTACACCTTC.

The chain recombines TRBV19 with TRBJ1-5; unclear D gene. This CDR3 region has 16 residues. Germline assignment: CDR1 LNHDA and CDR2 SQIVND (reference sequence). The V end lost 3 bases, the J end lost 0 bases, and 12 bases lay between the germline ends. CDR3 DNA sequence: TGTGCCAGTAGTATCGATGGACCGTATAGCAATCAGCCCCAGCATTTT. Amino acids: CASSIDGPYSNQPQHF.

V gene TRBV5-1 combines with J gene TRBJ2-2; a possible D gene is TRBD2 (5 bases). V was pared by 4 bases and J by 5 bases, with 21 bases between. The CDR3 is 17 amino acids. Germline lookup yields CDR1 SGHRS and CDR2 YFSETQ. CDR3 protein: CASSPAREFGLTGELFF. For the CDR3, the DNA is TGCGCCAGCAGCCCCGCTAGGGAGTTCGGGTTAACCGGGGAGCTGTTTTTT.

This CDR3 is CASSYITGTYEQYF. CDR3 nucleotide sequence: TGTGCCAGCAGCTACATTACTGGAACCTACGAGCAGTACTTC. The chain recombines TRBV7-9 with TRBJ2-7; D remains ambiguous. The V gene's germline CDR1 is SEHNR and CDR2 FQNEAQ (reference sequence). CDR3 length: 14 amino acids. Trimming stripped 4 bases from V and 2 bases from J, with 12 bases between.

This chain connects TRBV12-3 or TRBV12-4 to TRBJ2-1; no clear D gene. Trimming shortened V by 6 bases and J by 4 bases, and 7 bases separated the two germline ends. This CDR3 is 12 amino acids long. The CDR3 bases are TGTGCCAGCAGCCCTCCATACAATGAGCAGTTCTTC. Its protein product is CASSPPYNEQFF.

V and J are TRBV6-1 and TRBJ1-2, with 10 bases fitting TRBD1. CDR3 length: 16 amino acids. Germline V gene sequence: CDR1 MNHNS, CDR2 SASEGT. With V trimmed by 4 bases and J by 2 bases, 7 bases remained unmatched. The CDR3 region has the DNA TGTGCCAGCAGTGTCACTCCGGGACAGGGGAACTATGGCTACACCTTC. Translation: CASSVTPGQGNYGYTF.

The chain links TRBV24-1 to TRBJ1-1; no firm D call. This CDR3 comprises 11 residues. Germline V gene sequence: CDR1 KGHDR, CDR2 SFDVKD. Trimming cost V 10 bases and J 3 bases, with 8 bases left between them. CDR3 coding DNA: TGTGCCACGAGTCCGGACACTGAAGCTTTCTTT. This translates into CATSPDTEAFF.

The chain uses TRBV21-1 and TRBJ2-4; the tabulated D call, TRBD2, remains unverified against the DNA. TRBV21-1 has pseudogene status. The CDR3 contains 15 residues. CDR3 DNA sequence: TGTGCCAGCAGCAAAAGGCGGTTCAGAAAAAACATTCAGTACTTC. It encodes CASSKRRFRKNIQYF.

The chain uses TRBV5-1 and TRBJ1-5; tentative D call: TRBD1 (6 bases). The CDR3 runs 14 residues. The V end was cut by 3 bases, the J end by 6 bases, with 13 bases between. CDR1 is SGHRS and CDR2 is YFSETQ in the germline V gene. The CDR3 DNA is TGCGCCAGCAGCTGGTGGGGGGGCGGTCAGCCCCAGCATTTT. Residues: CASSWWGGGQPQHF.

The chain has TRBV4-3 and TRBJ1-1; D unresolved. The germline V gene encodes CDR1 LGHNA and CDR2 YSLEER. The CDR3 is 15 amino acids. V was shortened by 1 base and J by 2 bases, with 11 bases between the two germline ends. CDR3 coding DNA: TGCGCCAGCAGCCAAGTTACGGAGGGAAACACTGAAGCTTTCTTT. The encoded protein is CASSQVTEGNTEAFF.

V usage is TRBV4-3 and J usage is TRBJ1-3, with D tentatively TRBD1 (5 bases). Germline assignment: CDR1 LGHNA and CDR2 YSLEER. This CDR3 spans 17 amino acids. Trimming cost V 0 bases and J 0 bases, with 12 bases left between them. CDR3 bases: TGCGCCAGCAGCCAAGATCGGGACGGTCACTCTGGAAACACCATATATTTT. Encoded protein: CASSQDRDGHSGNTIYF.

Only one count was recorded for this clone. This chain links TRBV2 with TRBJ2-3; a weak D match, TRBD2 (6 bases). This CDR3 is built from 12 residues. The germline V gene encodes CDR1 SNHLY and CDR2 FYNNEI. V was cut by 5 bases and J by 6 bases, with 9 bases left in between. DNA for the CDR3: TGTGCCAGCAGTCGGAGGGTGGATACGCAGTATTTT. It encodes CASSRRVDTQYF.

The V call is TRBV5-4, the J call TRBJ2-6; no clear D. V was trimmed by 0 bases and J by 0 bases, leaving 7 bases between them. The germline gives CDR1 SGHNT, CDR2 YYREEE (reference sequence). The CDR3 length is 16 residues. The chain's CDR3 is CASSLAGTSGANVLTF. The CDR3 nucleotides read TGTGCCAGCAGCTTGGCAGGCACCTCTGGGGCCAACGTCCTGACTTTC.

V usage is TRBV7-8 and J usage is TRBJ2-1, with 11 bases identical to TRBD2. Germline V gene sequence: CDR1 SGHVS, CDR2 FQNEAQ. The CDR3 extends over 16 amino acids. V lost 1 base to trimming and J lost 8 bases; unmatched junction nucleotides: 7. The CDR3 protein is CASSLGRTSGRDEQFF. In nucleotides, the CDR3 is TGTGCCAGCAGCTTAGGGCGGACTAGCGGGCGGGATGAGCAGTTCTTC.

The chain joins TRBV7-9 to TRBJ2-7, with a weak D call TRBD2 (5 bases). Per the germline V gene, CDR1 is SEHNR and CDR2 is FQNEAQ (reference sequence). There are 16 residues in the CDR3. V lost 3 bases and J lost 0, with 15 bases in between. The CDR3: CASSLPKTAVSYEQYF. The CDR3 DNA reads TGTGCCAGCAGCTTGCCCAAAACAGCGGTCTCCTACGAGCAGTACTTC.

The chain recombines TRBV12-3 or TRBV12-4 with TRBJ1-1; possibly TRBD1 for D (5 bases). This CDR3 comprises 11 residues. Trimming stripped 6 bases from V and 11 bases from J, with 13 bases between. The CDR3 DNA sequence: TGTGCCAGCAGCGGAGGGGAGGGGGCTTTCTTT. This encodes CASSGGEGAFF.

This chain links TRBV5-1 with TRBJ2-1, with 9 bases fitting TRBD2. CDR1 is SGHRS, CDR2 YFSETQ, per germline. V shed 2 bases, J shed 4 bases, and the junction held 19 bases outside the gene matches. The CDR3 consists of 20 residues. The CDR3 sequence: CASSLKPSSGVTPHYNEQFF. The CDR3 region has the DNA TGCGCCAGCAGCTTAAAACCTTCTAGCGGGGTAACGCCGCATTACAATGAGCAGTTCTTC. The full variable domain, with the rest looked up from reference TRBV5-1 and TRBJ2-1, is KAGVTQTPRYLIKTRGQQVTLSCSPISGHRSVSWYQQTPGQGLQFLFEYFSETQRNKGNFPGRFSGRQFSNSRSEMNVSTLELGDSALYLCASSLKPSSGVTPHYNEQFFGPGTRLTVL.

The V gene is TRBV10-1, the J gene TRBJ2-2, with a weak D call TRBD1 (7 bases). The V end was cut by 0 bases, the J end by 7 bases, with 15 bases between. CDR1 is WNHNN, CDR2 SYGVQD, per germline (reference sequence). This CDR3 comprises 16 residues. The CDR3 spells CASSESRRGLVGELFF. Here the CDR3 DNA reads TGCGCCAGCAGTGAGTCGAGGAGGGGGCTGGTCGGGGAGCTGTTTTTT.

In the case of this clone: Other nucleotide sequences from this sample produce the same CDR3. The genes are TRBV19 and TRBJ1-2; 8 nucleotides align to TRBD1. The CDR3 totals 15 residues. Looked up from germline, CDR1 is LNHDA and CDR2 is SQIVND (reference sequence). The V and J ends lost 4 bases and 2 bases, in that order; junction bases with no gene match: 6. The CDR3 DNA follows: TGTGCCAGTAGTACTCCAGGACAGGGCAACTATGGCTACACCTTC. Protein sequence: CASSTPGQGNYGYTF.

This clone has just one count. The chain joins TRBV7-2 to TRBJ2-1; 8 nucleotides match TRBD1. The CDR3 length is 16 residues. CDR1 is SGHTA and CDR2 is FQGNSA in the germline V gene. V dropped 7 bases and J dropped 8; count of bases not matched to a gene: 16. In nucleotides, the CDR3 is TGTGCCAGCACTAAACCCGGACAGGGTGTGATAGATGAGCAGTTCTTC. Protein: CASTKPGQGVIDEQFF.

V is TRBV18 and J is TRBJ1-2; D gene ambiguous. Germline assignment: CDR1 KGHSH and CDR2 LQKENI. Trimming took off 2 bases at V and 5 bases at J, with 9 bases between the two ends. This CDR3 has 13 residues. The CDR3 protein is CASSPSDYYGYTF. The DNA of the CDR3 is TGTGCCAGCTCACCATCAGACTATTATGGCTACACCTTC.

This chain uses TRBV11-2 with TRBJ2-4; TRBD1 might be the D (6 bases). This CDR3 has 13 amino acids. V gave up 0 bases and J gave up 8 bases, with 8 bases separating them. The germline V gene encodes CDR1 SGHAT and CDR2 FQNNGV. CDR3 region: CASSLDRQDIQYF. The DNA of the CDR3 is TGTGCCAGCAGCTTAGATAGACAGGACATTCAGTACTTC.

The chain recombines TRBV28 with TRBJ1-1; D call uncertain. V dropped 2 bases and J dropped 5 bases, with 12 bases sitting between them. This CDR3 has 14 amino acids. Germline CDR1 and CDR2: MDHEN and SYDVKM. In nucleotides, the CDR3 is TGTGCCAGCAGTTTAGGGGATAGGAGGACTGAAGCTTTCTTT. Protein sequence: CASSLGDRRTEAFF.